The next 13 T cell receptor delta chains were all read from a single sample in a study of gamma-delta chains in newborns, infants, children. TCRdb called clones anew from the reads with CATT. The sample holds some 8,300 delta-chain clones, 1.5% to 2% seen once. Specimen: blood. The receptors originated from a child who was a newborn, infant or young child, either healthy, febrile or measles-vaccinated (not recorded which).

As to this clone: This DNA translates differently at residue 8 from the TCRdb protein, which is that of a much larger clone; a read error is likely, and the protein shown is the DNA's own translation. The rearrangement links TRDV2 to TRDJ1; D may be TRDD2 or TRDD3 (5 bases each). Trimming stripped 5 bases from V and 0 bases from J, with 21 bases between. Germline CDR1 and CDR2: GEAIGNYY and EKD. This CDR3 is 17 amino acids long. CDR3 sequence: CACAPIRPPSYTDKLIF. CDR3 DNA sequence: TGTGCCTGTGCACCAATACGCCCTCCTTCGTACACCGATAAACTCATCTTT.

There are a few counts of this clone. The chain is built from TRDV1 and TRDJ1; 8 bases are shared with TRDD3. The germline gives CDR1 TSWWSYY, CDR2 QGS. V shed 0 bases, J shed 3 bases, and the junction held 24 bases outside the gene matches. This CDR3 is built from 22 residues. The CDR3 spells CALGELGDSILVLGGVADKLIF. The DNA for the CDR3 is TGTGCTCTTGGGGAACTGGGGGACTCCATTCTCGTACTGGGGGGGGTCGCCGATAAACTCATCTTT.

Concerning this clone: The protein in TCRdb stems from a much larger clone and differs at residue 14 from this DNA's translation, likely a read error; here the protein is translated from the DNA. The chain uses TRDV2 and TRDJ3, with TRDD3 matching 10 bases. The CDR3 sequence is 19 residues long. Germline V gene sequence: CDR1 GEAIGNYY, CDR2 EKD. CDR3 protein: CACDRGIRRGSWDIRQMFF. CDR3 in DNA: TGTGCCTGTGACAGGGGGATACGTCGGGGCTCCTGGGACATCCGACAGATGTTTTTC.

Only a few counts were recorded for this clone. This may stem from a read error, because a much larger clone lies one nucleotide away. The identical CDR3 is also encoded by other nucleotide sequences in the sample. This chain joins TRDV1 and TRDJ1; 8 bases line up with TRDD2. CDR3 size: 17 residues. Looked up from germline, CDR1 is TSWWSYY and CDR2 is QGS. CDR3 DNA: TGTGCTCTTGGTGAACTTCCTACGAGGGGGGGCACCGATAAACTCATCTTT. Protein: CALGELPTRGGTDKLIF.

Comment on this clone: A much larger clonotype is one base distant, so this may be a read error. The gene calls are TRDV2 and TRDJ3; possibly TRDD3 for D (5 bases). Germline V CDR1 and CDR2: GEAIGNYY, EKD. Trimming left V 3 bases short and J 6 bases short, with 29 bases between. This CDR3 region has 21 residues. CDR3 region: CACDLYGEGAHSALDTRQMFF. In nucleotides, the CDR3 is TGTGCCTGTGACCTCTATGGGGAGGGTGCCCACTCGGCCTTGGACACCCGACAGATGTTTTTC.

This clone is medium-sized by share. The chain links TRDV1 to TRDJ1; D might be TRDD3 (6 bases). V was trimmed by 0 bases and J by 0 bases, leaving 20 bases between them. CDR3 length: 19 amino acids. Germline V gene lookup returns CDR1 TSWWSYY and CDR2 QGS. The CDR3, as DNA: TGTGCTCTTGGGGAACTAGGCGGGGATTCGAGGTTGTACACCGATAAACTCATCTTT. Protein: CALGELGGDSRLYTDKLIF.

In its sample, this clone was seen a few times. This sample includes further DNA sequences coding for the same CDR3. The V call is TRDV2, the J call TRDJ1; D might be TRDD3 (5 bases). This CDR3 is built from 15 residues. Looked up from germline, CDR1 is GEAIGNYY and CDR2 is EKD. The ends were cut back, 1 base at V and 2 bases at J, with 13 bases in the middle. The CDR3 sequence is CACDTGGGWTDKLIF. DNA for the CDR3: TGTGCCTGTGACACGGGAGGGGGTTGGACCGATAAACTCATCTTT.

As concerns this clone: A much larger clone lies a single base off, so this may be a read error. CDR3 sequence (DNA): TGTGCTCTTGGGGATCCGGGGGCCCTCCTCAGGACTGGGGGTTCGTACACCGATAAACTCATCTTT. Protein: CALGDPGALLRTGGSYTDKLIF. The chain couples TRDV1 to TRDJ1; 8 nucleotides agree with TRDD3. From germline, CDR1 is TSWWSYY and CDR2 QGS. V lost 3 bases and J lost 0; bases outside the gene matches: 24. The CDR3 covers 22 residues.

As concerns this clone: An end of the junction does not agree with germline; a read error may underlie this. The J gene is TRDJ1, the V gene TRDV1; possible D gene TRDD3, 6 bases. The CDR3 has 22 residues. Germline-derived CDR1 and CDR2 are TSWWSYY and QGS. CDR3 region: CALGIPSKGLLTVGVFHDKHIF. The CDR3 nucleotides are TGTGCTCTTGGGATTCCATCGAAAGGGCTTCTGACGGTGGGGGTCTTTCACGATAAACACATCTTT.

As regards this clone: The amino acid sequence in TCRdb belongs to a much larger clone and departs from this DNA's translation at residue 11, likely a sequencing read error; the sequence shown is translated from the DNA. The chain joins TRDV2 to TRDJ1, with 13 bases identical to TRDD3. Germline CDR1 GEAIGNYY, CDR2 EKD. The CDR3 has 16 residues. The V gene end was trimmed by 3 bases and the J gene end by 4 bases; junction bases not matched to a gene: 7. CDR3 DNA: TGTGCCTGTGACTACGTACTGGGGGATACGCACGATAAACTCATCTTT. Translated, it gives CACDYVLGDTHDKLIF.

A remark on this clone: Just one base apart from a much larger clone, this may be a read error. Within the sample, other DNA sequences also encode this same CDR3. The chain is built from TRDV3 and TRDJ1; 12 nucleotides align to TRDD3. The CDR3 has 14 amino acids. Germline V lookup: CDR1 TVYSNPD, CDR2 GDNSRS (reference sequence). In DNA, the CDR3 is TGTGCCTTTTACTGGGGGATACTAACCGACAAACTCATCTTT. Encoded protein: CAFYWGILTDKLIF. Full variable domain (remainder filled in from reference TRDV3 and TRDJ1): CDKVTQSSPDQTVASGSEVVLLCTYDTVYSNPDLFWYRIRPDYSFQFVFYGDNSRSEGADFTQGRFSVKHILTQKAFHLVISPVRTEDSATYYCAFYWGILTDKLIFGKGTRVTVEP.

Regarding this clone: The same CDR3 is also encoded by other DNA sequences in this sample. This sequence joins TRDV1 and TRDJ1; D perhaps matches TRDD2 (6 bases). Germline V gene data show CDR1 as TSWWSYY and CDR2 as QGS. CDR3 size: 18 residues. V shed 4 bases and J shed 5 bases, with 26 bases lying between them. CDR3 protein: CALGVSILLASSPDKLIF. The DNA of the CDR3 is TGTGCTCTTGGGGTCTCCATCCTACTCGCTTCGTCCCCTGATAAACTCATCTTT.

This clone occurred a few times. This chain links TRDV1 with TRDJ1; 9 bases are a match to TRDD3. This CDR3 spans 15 amino acids. Germline CDR1 TSWWSYY, CDR2 QGS. V was clipped by 6 bases and J by 3 bases; unmatched bases: 8. The CDR3 reads CALGTGGPGPDKLIF. The CDR3 bases are TGTGCTCTTGGTACTGGGGGACCAGGCCCCGATAAACTCATCTTT.